This T cell receptor (beta chain) was recovered during a study of cytomegalovirus exposure and HLA in healthy donors. Primers included in the PCR were 60 Vbeta and 13 Jbeta primers. The method was immunoSEQ multiplex PCR; TCRdb's version includes in-frame clones alone and lacks a portion of them. The repertoire consists of 150,000 to 200,000 clones, with approximately 80% occurring once and the leading ten covering approximately 7%. J lost 4 bases, V lost 5 bases, and 2 bases had no gene match. From germline, CDR1 is LGHNA and CDR2 YSLEER. The CDR3 contains 13 residues. This sequence joins TRBV4-3 and TRBJ1-3; 7 bases fit TRBD1. The receptor was derived from a woman in her 30s in good health and CMV-seropositive. Sequencing was done on a sample of PBMCs. The CDR3 sequence is CASSIRGGNTIYF. CDR3 in DNA: TGCGCCAGCAGCATCAGGGGGGGAAACACCATATATTTT.